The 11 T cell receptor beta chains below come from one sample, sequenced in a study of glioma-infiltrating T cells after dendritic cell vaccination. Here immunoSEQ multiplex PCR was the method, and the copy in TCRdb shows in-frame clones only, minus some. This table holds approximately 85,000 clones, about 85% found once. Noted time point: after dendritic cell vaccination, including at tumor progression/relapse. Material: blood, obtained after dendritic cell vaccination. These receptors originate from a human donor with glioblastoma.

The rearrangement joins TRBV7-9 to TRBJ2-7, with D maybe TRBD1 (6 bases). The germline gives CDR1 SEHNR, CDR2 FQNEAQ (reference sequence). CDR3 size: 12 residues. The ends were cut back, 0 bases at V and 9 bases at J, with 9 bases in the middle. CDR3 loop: CASSLARGSQYF. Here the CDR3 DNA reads TGTGCCAGCAGCTTAGCGAGGGGGTCGCAGTACTTC.

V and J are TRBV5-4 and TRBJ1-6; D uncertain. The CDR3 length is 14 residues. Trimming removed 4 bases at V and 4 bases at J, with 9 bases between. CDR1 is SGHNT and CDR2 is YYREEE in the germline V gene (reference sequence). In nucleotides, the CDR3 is TGTGCCAGCAGCGTCGGAGGATATAATTCACCCCTCCACTTT. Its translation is CASSVGGYNSPLHF.

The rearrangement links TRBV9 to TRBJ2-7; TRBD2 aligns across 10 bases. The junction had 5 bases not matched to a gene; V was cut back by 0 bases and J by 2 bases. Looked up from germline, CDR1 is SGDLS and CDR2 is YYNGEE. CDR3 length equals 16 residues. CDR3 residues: CASSVEGTSAAYEQYF. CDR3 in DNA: TGTGCCAGCAGCGTAGAAGGGACTAGCGCTGCCTACGAGCAGTACTTC. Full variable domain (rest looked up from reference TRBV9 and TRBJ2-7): DSGVTQTPKHLITATGQRVTLRCSPRSGDLSVYWYQQSLDQGLQFLIQYYNGEERAKGNILERFSAQQFPDLHSELNLSSLELGDSALYFCASSVEGTSAAYEQYFGPGTRLTVT.

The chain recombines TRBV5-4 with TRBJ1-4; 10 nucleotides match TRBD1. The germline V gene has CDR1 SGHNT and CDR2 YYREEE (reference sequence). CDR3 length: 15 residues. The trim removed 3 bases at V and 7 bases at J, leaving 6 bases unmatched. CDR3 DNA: TGTGCCAGCAGCTCTCGGACAGGGGGGGGTGAAAAACTGTTTTTT. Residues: CASSSRTGGGEKLFF.

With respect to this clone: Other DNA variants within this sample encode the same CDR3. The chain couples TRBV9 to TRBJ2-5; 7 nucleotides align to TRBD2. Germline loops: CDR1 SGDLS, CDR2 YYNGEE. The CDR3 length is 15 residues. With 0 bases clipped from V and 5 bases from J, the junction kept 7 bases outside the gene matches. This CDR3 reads CASSVAGGRGETQYF. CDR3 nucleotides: TGTGCCAGCAGCGTAGCGGGCGGGCGGGGGGAGACCCAGTACTTC. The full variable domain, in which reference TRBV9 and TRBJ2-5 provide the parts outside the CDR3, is DSGVTQTPKHLITATGQRVTLRCSPRSGDLSVYWYQQSLDQGLQFLIQYYNGEERAKGNILERFSAQQFPDLHSELNLSSLELGDSALYFCASSVAGGRGETQYFGPGTRLLVL.

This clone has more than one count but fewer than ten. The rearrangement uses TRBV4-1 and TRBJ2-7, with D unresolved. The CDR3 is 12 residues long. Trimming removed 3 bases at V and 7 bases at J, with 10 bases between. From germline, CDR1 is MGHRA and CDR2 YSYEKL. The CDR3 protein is CASSHLQQEQYF. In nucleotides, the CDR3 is TGCGCCAGCAGCCACCTACAGCAGGAGCAGTACTTC.

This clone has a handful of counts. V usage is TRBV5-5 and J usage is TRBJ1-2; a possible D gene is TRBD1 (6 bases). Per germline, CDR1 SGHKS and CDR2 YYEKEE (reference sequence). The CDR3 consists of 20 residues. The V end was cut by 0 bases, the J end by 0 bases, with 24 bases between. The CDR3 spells CASSLGFRNRDKSANYGYTF. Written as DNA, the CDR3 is TGTGCCAGCAGCTTGGGGTTCCGGAACAGGGATAAGTCAGCTAACTATGGCTACACCTTC.

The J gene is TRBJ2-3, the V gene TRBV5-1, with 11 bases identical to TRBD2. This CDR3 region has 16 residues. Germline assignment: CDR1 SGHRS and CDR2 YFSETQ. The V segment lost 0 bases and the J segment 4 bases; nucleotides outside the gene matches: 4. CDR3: CASSLAIAGGADTQYF. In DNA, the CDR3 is TGCGCCAGCAGCTTGGCCATAGCGGGGGGGGCAGATACGCAGTATTTT.

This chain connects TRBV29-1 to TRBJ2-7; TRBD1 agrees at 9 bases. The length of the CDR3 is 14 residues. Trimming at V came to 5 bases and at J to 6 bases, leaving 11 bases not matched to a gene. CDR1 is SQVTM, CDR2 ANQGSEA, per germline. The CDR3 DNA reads TGCAGCGTTCTTTCGGACAGGGGTTATTCCGAGCAGTACTTC. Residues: CSVLSDRGYSEQYF.

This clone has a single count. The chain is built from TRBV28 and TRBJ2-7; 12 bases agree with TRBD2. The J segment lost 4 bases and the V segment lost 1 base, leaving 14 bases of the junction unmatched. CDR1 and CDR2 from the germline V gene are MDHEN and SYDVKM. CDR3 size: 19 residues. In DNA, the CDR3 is TGTGCCAGCAGTTTATCGGTATTCCGAGGACTAGCGGGGCCATACGAGCAGTACTTC. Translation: CASSLSVFRGLAGPYEQYF.

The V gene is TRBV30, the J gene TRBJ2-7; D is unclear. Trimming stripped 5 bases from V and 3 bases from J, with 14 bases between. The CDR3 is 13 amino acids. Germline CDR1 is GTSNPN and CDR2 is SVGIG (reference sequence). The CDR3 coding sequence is TGTGCCTGGGGCGAATCAGGTTACTACGAGCAGTACTTC. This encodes CAWGESGYYEQYF.